This T cell receptor beta chain appears in the sequencing data of a study of identical twins. Study outcomes and limitations: Beta out-of-frame twin sharing showed a weaker excess.

TCRdb reprocessed the 5' RACE reads via MiXCR and lists one record per CDR3 protein. The sample records 600,000 to 800,000 distinct CDR3 sequences, 21% being singletons. The CDR3 spans 16 residues. Germline CDR1 and CDR2: MNHEY and SVGAGI. V lost 0 bases, J lost 3 bases, and 7 bases stayed unmatched. Remarks on this clonotype: The target antigen is unknown.

The sample also formed part of further work on T cells expressing NK-cell markers.

Sample: PBMCs. This TCR derives from a woman between 18 and 29 years old in good health. The chain carries TRBV6-5 and TRBJ2-7, with 8 nucleotides matching TRBD1. The CDR3 protein is CASSYSIGQGDYEQYF. DNA for the CDR3: TGTGCCAGCAGTTACTCGATCGGACAGGGTGACTACGAGCAGTACTTC.